A selection of T cell receptor beta chains follows, all from one sample in a study of identical twins. TCRdb reanalysed the 5' RACE reads using MiXCR and keeps one entry per CDR3 protein. The sample consists of a few hundred thousand distinct CDR3 sequences, 8% to 11% of them appearing once. The specimen sequenced was memory T cells sorted from blood. Receptors originate from a middle-aged man in good health. The CDR3 runs from the conserved cysteine through the conserved F or W. D genes are given only for firm matches. Rows give clone size only sometimes, using once, few, many, or a class for an expanded clone.

NA | TRBD1 | TRBJ2-7 | TRBV6-2/TRBV6-3 | TGTGCCAGCAGACGACTCCGGGACAGGGGGAGCGAGCAGTACTTC | CASRRLRDRGSEQYF
many | NA | TRBJ2-1 | TRBV20-1 | TGCAGTGCTTTCGAGCAGTTCTTC | CSAFEQFF
many | TRBD1 | TRBJ2-4 | TRBV6-1 | TGTGCCAGCAGCTCTCCCGGGGCAGGGGGCGGCCAAAACATTCAGTACTTC | CASSSPGAGGGQNIQYF
few | TRBD1 | TRBJ2-1 | TRBV5-6 | TGTGCTAGCAACCCCCGGGACAGGGGGCTCCATAGCGTGCAGTTCTTC | CASNPRDRGLHSVQFF
many | NA | TRBJ1-2 | TRBV7-2 | TGTGCCAGCAGCCCAGGGAGAGACTATGGCTACACCTTC | CASSPGRDYGYTF
few | NA | TRBJ2-3 | TRBV20-1 | TGCAGGAGCACAACCACAGATACGCAGTATTTT | CRSTTTDTQYF
NA | NA | TRBJ2-1 | TRBV9 | TGTGCCAGCAGCGTAAGTAGTCAAACTTACAATGAGCAGTTCTTC | CASSVSSQTYNEQFF
many | NA | TRBJ1-1 | TRBV29-1 | TGCAGCGTTTTAAGGGCGAACACTGAAGCTTTCTTT | CSVLRANTEAFF
NA | TRBD2 | TRBJ2-7 | TRBV20-1 | TGCAGTGCTGGCCCCGCTAGCGGAAATGCCTACGAGCAGTACTTC | CSAGPASGNAYEQYF
many | TRBD1 | TRBJ2-5 | TRBV7-9 | TGTGCCAGCAGCGGCTGGATGACAGGGACAGAGACCCAGTACTTC | CASSGWMTGTETQYF
many | NA | TRBJ2-7 | TRBV11-1 | TGTGCCAGCAGCTTAACGGCCGGCCTTTCCTACGAGCAGTACTTC | CASSLTAGLSYEQYF